Sequencing of this TCR beta chain was carried out in a study of beta chain features in type 1 diabetes. CDR1 is MDHEN, CDR2 SYDVKM, per germline. Trimming removed 2 bases from V and 0 bases from J; junction bases left unmatched: 7. The CDR3 loop spans 18 amino acids. The study reverse transcribed the entire isolated RNA, so it sequenced expressed TCRB transcripts. The table came from immunoSEQ multiplex PCR; TCRdb's copy has only in-frame clones and leaves some out. The table has around 430,000 clones, about 32% seen once. The TCR sequence derives from a man in his late teens or twenties in good health. Sequencing was done on a sample of naive CD4+ T cells from blood. The chain links TRBV28 to TRBJ2-3, with 11 bases matching TRBD2. DNA for the CDR3: TGTGCCAGCAGTTTAAGGCTAGCGGGAGGCTCTAGCACAGATACGCAGTATTTT. Its protein product is CASSLRLAGGSSTDTQYF.